This T cell receptor beta chain was obtained from a study of cytomegalovirus exposure and HLA in healthy donors (TCRdb year 2017). About the investigation overall: In an earlier analysis of some 610 of the donors, 276 Gb of sequence data and 117 million unique TCR beta sequences from roughly 180 million T cells were reported. Roughly 300 gigabases of sequencing data and approximately 92 million unique TCR sequences made up an early release that covered 500 to 700 HLA-typed donors. Of the 398 genotyped donors, approximately 83% fell in the genetic ancestry cluster associated with self-reported Caucasian donors. The study aimed to test whether signatures of past pathogen exposure could be identified by cataloging public T cell receptors. The T cell repertoires of 700 or so subjects were profiled by immunosequencing and related to cytomegalovirus serostatus. Along with the approximately 650-subject first cohort, a separate validation cohort of about 110 different subjects was used. To predict cytomegalovirus infection status, the study brought together high-throughput TCR immunosequencing, statistical association of individual TCRs with disease status, and machine learning. A later analysis re-examined previously published TCR beta repertoires from about 700 donors and added high-resolution HLA genotyping to investigate patterns of TCR occurrence. Rather than using new phenotypic data, the later analysis identified candidate immune exposures from TCR beta sequences and from how often those sequences occurred across donors. An earlier analysis of 587 of the donors used high-throughput TCR beta sequencing to judge whether each TCR beta V gene segment behaved as functional or pseudogenic. Donor age, sex, ethnicity and CMV serostatus were collected together with the repertoire data. Genome-wide SNP genotypes for about three fifths of the 666 donors were used in a later genetic analysis, which treated that subset as a discovery cohort. Every repertoire in the discovery cohort had been generated on one and the same sequencing platform. HLA typing included class I and class II loci at four-digit resolution. The number of typed donors differed by locus: about 620-640 for A, B, C, DRB1 and DQB1; approximately 520 for DQA1; approximately 610 for DPA1; and around 490 for DPB1. Roughly 5 DR-DQ haplotypes were handled as single units for association and clustering, since linkage in the cohort was strong. On average, roughly 200,000 unique TCR beta nucleotide sequences were sequenced per donor among a few hundred genotyped donors of the cohort, with roughly 18% of those sequences being non-productive. On the study overall, not on this receptor specifically: In a later genetic analysis, a missense DCLRE1C variant was associated with V-gene and J-gene trimming of TCR beta chains, and the association was replicated in an independent cohort. The presence/absence analyses assumed that sequencing depth was roughly uniform across donors, and that assumption may not be true. The authors suggested that the approach could potentially be extended to other disease states and immunological phenotypes. Cytomegalovirus status was reported to be diagnosed by the classifier with high specificity and sensitivity in both the original and validation cohorts. A further reported finding was that TCR beta sequences accurately predicted the HLA-A and HLA-B alleles for most subjects in the first cohort. Several of the top co-occurrence clusters appeared to be linked to parvovirus B19, influenza, CMV and Epstein-Barr virus, according to a later analysis. A few of the identified cytomegalovirus-associated TCR beta chains were confirmed in vitro to be specific for cytomegalovirus antigens. At a false discovery rate of 0.05, a later analysis linked 16,951 TCR beta sequences to specific HLA alleles. When HLA alleles, especially DR and DQ, strongly co-occurred, attributing TCR associations to individual alleles was difficult. Because counts were too low, seventeen rarely observed V segments, including chromosome 9 orphons, were excluded from the earlier analysis of 587 of the donors. In a later genetic analysis, fewer N-insertions in productive TCRs were reported among donors in an Asian-associated ancestry cluster than the roughly 700-donor mean. Most CMV-associated TCR beta chains appeared to be HLA-restricted in a later analysis, and the HLA associations seemed to be driven largely by CMV exposure. Because HLA typing was unavailable for some donors at each locus, only the typed subset was used in association tests. Only TCR beta chains were sequenced in this cohort, and the absence of alpha or paired-chain data limited detectable features. Compared with equally common non-associated chains, HLA-associated TCR beta chains in a later analysis were more clonally expanded and had lower generation probabilities. In a later analysis, the rate of TCR association differed among HLA loci, with DRB1 alleles having the most associated TCRs and HLA-C alleles having the fewest. Because the 87-base-pair reads could not distinguish some IMGT-functional V segments, including TRBV6-2 and TRBV6-3, those segments were excluded. Broadly in line with IMGT annotations, most TCR beta V segments showed up in productive rearrangements about 87% or about 30% of the time in an earlier analysis of roughly 590 of the donors. The study listed 150 to 200 TCR beta chains as associated with cytomegalovirus. Most TCR sequences were observed very rarely across donors, whereas some public TCRs were present in many individuals. Correlated functional status among segregating V segments might be attributable to linkage disequilibrium, but an unknown experimental factor could not be ruled out. A cluster of highly shared sequence variants was judged likely to be a technical artifact of the sequencing pipeline. The only immune exposure information available for the cohort was CMV serostatus.

The cohort was made up of 666 healthy bone marrow donors. Cohort members were all nominally healthy when sampled, although unrecorded immune exposures were likely present. The donor tested CMV seronegative, placing the donor among the 350 to 400 seronegative members of the cohort. A peripheral blood sample was collected from each donor, and TCR beta sequencing was performed on peripheral blood mononuclear cells. Genomic DNA was extracted from the blood cell samples with the Qiagen DNeasy Blood Extraction Kit. The junction carries 12 bases between V and J, which are trimmed by 5 bases and 1 base respectively. The germline V gene (reference sequence) supplies CDR1 SGHAT and CDR2 FQDESV. From the cysteine through the phenylalanine, the CDR3 covers 14 amino acids. Only the CDR3 region is kept as DNA, spanning 42 bases read in frame from base 1. The library relied on the immunoSEQ multiplex PCR assay. A mixture of 60 forward primers for TCR Vbeta segments and 13 reverse primers for TCR Jbeta segments was used in the multiplex PCR. Amplification of the CDR3 region of rearranged TCR beta genes was performed with a multiplex PCR assay on genomic DNA. The Illumina HiSeq System was used to sequence the amplified TCR beta libraries as 87-base-pair reads. As for the original processing: A later analysis counted about 80 million unique TCR beta chains across the approximately 700 repertoires, and some 11 million of these chains were shared by at least two donors. To remove PCR and sequencing errors, raw reads were error-corrected and collapsed into unique sequences using a nearest-neighbor algorithm that merged closely related sequences. To assign V, D and J gene segments, CDR3 sequences were aligned to IMGT reference sequences. Each retained sequence needed at least a six-nucleotide match to both a V gene segment and a J gene segment. Rearrangements were called productive when the CDR3 lacked stop codons and stayed in frame with V and J; all others were non-productive. CDR3 was defined according to IMGT convention as the region running from the second conserved V-encoded cysteine to the conserved J-encoded phenylalanine. In an earlier analysis of roughly 580 of the donors, sequences lacking an unambiguous match to a single V gene segment were excluded. An earlier analysis of 500 to 600 of the donors classified V segments as functional when productive rearrangements were above 56.7% and as segregating when the standard deviation between donors was above 5%. A statistical classification framework was built to diagnose cytomegalovirus status from the catalog of TCR beta chain sequences. In a later analysis, TCR nucleotide sequences were compared against IMGT/GENE-DB human TR gene sequences so that V and J genes could be assigned. The TCRdist pipeline was used in a later analysis to assign CDR3 sequences and most-parsimonious VDJ recombination scenarios. A later analysis defined each TCR beta chain by its CDR3 amino acid sequence plus V-gene family, and excluded reads lacking a unique V-gene family. A later analysis removed 550 to 700 highly shared, low-generation-probability nucleotide sequences to deal with suspected cross-contamination and a sequencing artifact. In a later analysis, a clonal expansion index for each public chain was calculated from normalized within-repertoire ranks of inferred template counts. A later analysis computed generation probabilities with a VDJ recombination model fitted to out-of-frame rearrangements, and checked the results against IGoR. Hypergeometric tests were used in a later analysis to score TCR-TCR, TCR-HLA and TCR-CMV co-occurrence, with a repertoire-size bias correction applied to the TCR pairs. False discovery rates were estimated in a later analysis by permuting HLA or CMV assignments 20 times. A later analysis grouped co-occurring TCRs with DBSCAN, adding TCRdist sequence similarity when clustering within HLA-allele-positive subsets. Repertoires with fewer than 30,000 or more than 120,000 public chains were left out of co-occurrence clustering, as were a handful of repertoires with anomalous nucleotide sharing. TCRdb took this table from immuneACCESS and kept in-frame rearrangements with V and J called. Such tables lack part of the clones; where checked against another copy, unresolved V genes explain under half of the gap, and the rest is unexplained. V, J and clone size are those of that table, while D and trimming were read from the DNA. The sample table lists 89,000 or so clones, about 81% of them with a count of one. Of the sample, roughly 4.2% is held by the ten largest clones.

A single count supports this clone. No cognate antigen has been identified for it. Per-base quality was not reported, and no clone a single base away is much larger than it. The V and J genes are TRBV11-1 and TRBJ2-7, with no D gene named confidently. The sequence derives from a man aged 55-75 years in good health and CMV-seronegative. Sequences were obtained from PBMCs. The CDR3 here reads CASSPRLRSYEQYF. DNA sequence: TGTGCCAGCAGCCCGCGACTTAGGTCCTACGAGCAGTACTTC.